The entry below describes one TCR beta chain. This clone has only a few counts. Its antigen target is currently unknown. One base away there is no much larger clone; base qualities are not given. The record originates from a study of blood T cell repertoires in COVID-19 (dated by TCRdb to about 2020). The study in broad terms: Samples covering the acute and convalescent phases of COVID-19 were provided by collaborators in the United States, Italy and Spain. The prospective study material was composed of cDNA or gDNA derived from T cells, B-cell-depleted T cells, or PBMCs. Subjects who had been exposed to COVID-19, were actively infected with it, or had recovered from it provided the deeply sampled blood TCRbeta repertoires that made up the dataset. A freely available public database, intended as a resource for researchers studying the immune response to SARS-CoV-2, is where the repertoires were released. The samples were drawn from two sources: the first 160 participants of the ongoing ImmuneRACE study, and fewer than 1,500 subjects contributed by 6 global collaborators. A de-identified subject ID, COVID-19 status, age in years and sex were almost always included in the sample metadata. Where HLA class I and class II types were available, the types were taken from metadata supplied by the sample provider, not from assay-based typing. Findings and caveats that apply to the study as a whole: The quantity of clinical and demographic metadata differed by source and by participant and was supplied without curation.

Whole blood was collected in K2EDTA tubes by collaborating institutions according to the institutions' own protocols. For TCRbeta analysis, collaborator samples were shipped as frozen whole blood, as isolated PBMCs, or as DNA extracted from either sample type. TCRbeta CDR3 regions were amplified from genomic DNA by means of the immunoSEQ Assay, a bias-controlled multiplex PCR. In the source study's methods: The number of nucleated cells in each sample was estimated from the amplification of reference gene primers within the assay. To quantify the absolute abundance of each unique TCRbeta CDR3 rearrangement, sequence reads were collapsed and filtered. For each sample, productive Simpson clonality was calculated as the square root of Simpson's diversity index over productive rearrangements. TCRdb limited this immuneACCESS table to in-frame rearrangements with V and J called. A share of clones is missing; checked studies link under half to unresolved V genes, and the rest is unexplained. The D gene and trimming were derived from the DNA, and the V and J assignments and clone size from that table. The sample yields 65,000 to 90,000 clones; roughly 88% were counted once. The ten largest clones represent approximately 8% of the sample.

Sequencing was done on a sample of peripheral blood. This receptor was taken from a man aged 50 to 59 with active COVID-19.

Here the CDR3 is given as CASRVSGGSYNEQFF. The DNA sequence is given as TGTGCCAGCAGAGTTAGCGGGGGGTCCTACAATGAGCAGTTCTTC. The chain was built from TRBV6-6 and TRBJ2-1; TRBD2 aligns with 10 central bases. Compared with germline, V lacks 6 bases and J lacks 1 base; bases without a gene match: 3. The germline V gene encodes CDR1 MNHNY and CDR2 SVGAGI (reference sequence). The CDR3 covers 15 residues, taking in both the cysteine and the phenylalanine. The sequence is cut down to CDR3 DNA, 45 bases in frame from base 1.